This TCR beta chain was found in a study of Graves' ophthalmopathy and Graves' hyperthyroidism. Whole-study findings and limits: The model flagged ophthalmopathy progression at about 71% sensitivity and less than 75% specificity. A roughly 83% specificity and around 88% sensitivity were achieved by a 13-signature model that separated ophthalmopathy from stable hyperthyroidism.

This clonotype was counted many times. Its specificity is not known. Aged 18 to 65, hyperthyroidism patients had new diagnoses of under 2 months' duration. Researchers took RNA transcripts and amplified TCR beta CDR3 regions from them. The first round was an RT-PCR with HTBI primers, and the second round was a multiplex PCR. TCRdb re-analysed the multiplex PCR reads in MiXCR, keeping a single row per CDR3 protein. Of about 1.1 million distinct CDR3 sequences in the sample, 35% to 40% are singletons; the top ten hold 11%. This CDR3 contains 15 residues. Trimming removed 8 bases from V and 2 bases from J; junction bases left unmatched: 11. The germline V gene encodes CDR1 LNHDA and CDR2 SQIVND (reference sequence).

The chain uses TRBV19 and TRBJ2-7, with TRBD1 matching 8 bases. Input material: peripheral blood or thyroid tissue (not recorded which). This receptor was taken from an adult man with Graves' hyperthyroidism. DNA for the CDR3: TGTGCCAGTCGTGACCGGGACAGGCCGACCTACGAGCAGTACTTC. Translated, it gives CASRDRDRPTYEQYF.